This entry lists 19 T cell receptor beta chains sequenced from one sample in a study of glioma-infiltrating T cells after dendritic cell vaccination. Noted time point: after dendritic cell vaccination, including at tumor progression/relapse. TCRdb's table, derived via immunoSEQ multiplex PCR, lists solely in-frame clones and lacks some. The table shows around 78,000 clones, with roughly 91% occurring only once. Specimen: blood, collected after dendritic cell vaccination. These receptors were taken from a human donor with glioblastoma.

The chain couples TRBV5-5 to TRBJ1-5; TRBD1 matches 12 bases. Trimming removed 4 bases from V and 5 bases from J; junction bases left unmatched: 10. Germline V gene lookup returns CDR1 SGHKS and CDR2 YYEKEE (reference sequence). CDR3 length: 17 amino acids. CDR3 coding DNA: TGTGCCAGCAGCCCCGGGACAGGGGGCACACGCGATCAGCCCCAGCATTTT. Protein: CASSPGTGGTRDQPQHF.

The rearrangement links TRBV7-2 to TRBJ2-4, with a possible D match to TRBD2 (6 bases). Trimming left V 3 bases short and J 8 bases short, with 17 bases between. Germline loops: CDR1 SGHTA, CDR2 FQGNSA. This CDR3 region has 15 residues. CDR3 bases: TGTGCCAGCAGCTTGGGGCTAGCGAGTCTTCACATTCAGTACTTC. Its protein is CASSLGLASLHIQYF.

This clone was picked up one time. The chain carries TRBV6-5 and TRBJ1-2, with TRBD1 identical over 9 bases. Germline assignment: CDR1 MNHEY and CDR2 SVGAGI. The CDR3 spans 13 residues. With V trimmed by 6 bases and J by 6 bases, 5 bases remained unmatched. The CDR3 spells CASSLQGADGYTF. CDR3 nucleotide sequence: TGTGCCAGCAGCCTACAGGGGGCGGATGGCTACACCTTC.

The J gene is TRBJ2-1, the V gene TRBV9, with 14 bases that match TRBD2. The V segment lost 4 bases and the J segment 8 bases; nucleotides outside the gene matches: 5. Germline V CDR1 and CDR2: SGDLS, YYNGEE. The CDR3 runs to 15 residues. CDR3 region: CASSSGLAGGHEQFF. The DNA of the CDR3 is TGTGCCAGCAGCTCCGGACTAGCGGGAGGTCATGAGCAGTTCTTC. The variable domain in full, with the rest retrieved from reference TRBV9 and TRBJ2-1, is DSGVTQTPKHLITATGQRVTLRCSPRSGDLSVYWYQQSLDQGLQFLIQYYNGEERAKGNILERFSAQQFPDLHSELNLSSLELGDSALYFCASSSGLAGGHEQFFGPGTRLTVL.

This clone showed up just once. The chain is built from TRBV19 and TRBJ2-3; TRBD2 is a possible D gene (5 bases). The CDR3 runs to 14 residues. The germline gives CDR1 LNHDA, CDR2 SQIVND (reference sequence). Trimming took off 5 bases at V and 4 bases at J, with 13 bases between the two ends. CDR3 nucleotides: TGTGCCAGTAGTCCACGGGGTTGGTCAGATACGCAGTATTTT. It is translated as CASSPRGWSDTQYF. The full variable domain, in which reference TRBV19 and TRBJ2-3 provide the parts outside the CDR3, is DGGITQSPKYLFRKEGQNVTLSCEQNLNHDAMYWYRQDPGQGLRLIYYSQIVNDFQKGDIAEGYSVSREKKESFPLTVTSAQKNPTAFYLCASSPRGWSDTQYFGPGTRLTVL.

V gene TRBV6-5 combines with J gene TRBJ1-3; D may be TRBD1 (5 bases). V lost 2 bases to trimming and J lost 0 bases, with 11 bases between them. The CDR3 runs to 16 residues. The V gene's germline CDR1 is MNHEY and CDR2 SVGAGI. In DNA form, the CDR3 reads TGTGCCAGCAGTTACGGGACTGGACGCTCTGGAAACACCATATATTTT. It yields the protein CASSYGTGRSGNTIYF.

The CDR3 nucleotides read TGTGCCAGCACCCGCGGCGGGGACTACAATGAGCAGTTCTTC. It specifies CASTRGGDYNEQFF. The chain joins TRBV5-4 to TRBJ2-1, with D possibly being TRBD2 (6 bases). V shed 6 bases and J shed 3 bases, with 13 bases lying between them. CDR1 is SGHNT and CDR2 is YYREEE in the germline V gene (reference sequence). There are 14 residues in the CDR3.

This clone was seen more than once but under ten times. The rearrangement links TRBV7-9 to TRBJ2-3; 8 bases align to TRBD2. Germline V gene lookup returns CDR1 SEHNR and CDR2 FQNEAQ (reference sequence). The CDR3 sequence is 14 residues long. The V and J ends lost 3 bases and 1 base, in that order; junction bases with no gene match: 0. The CDR3 DNA sequence: TGTGCCAGCAGCTTGACTAGCGGCACAGATACGCAGTATTTT. This codes for CASSLTSGTDTQYF.

This clone has just one count. The genes are TRBV29-1 and TRBJ1-1; D uncertain. Germline CDR1 is SQVTM and CDR2 is ANQGSEA. The CDR3 is 11 residues long. V shed 6 bases and J shed 3 bases, with 8 bases lying between them. This chain's CDR3 is CSVLAYTEAFF. CDR3 sequence (DNA): TGCAGCGTCCTGGCCTACACTGAAGCTTTCTTT.

In its sample, this clone was seen once. The chain recombines TRBV4-3 with TRBJ2-7, with 8 bases identical to TRBD1. This CDR3 contains 14 residues. Losses at the gene ends were 3 bases for V and 3 bases for J; bases not matched to a gene: 4. Germline assignment: CDR1 LGHNA and CDR2 YSLEER. The CDR3 nucleotides are TGCGCCAGCAGCCAGAGGACAGGGCGCTACGAGCAGTACTTC. It yields the protein CASSQRTGRYEQYF.

J is TRBJ2-7 and V is TRBV6-6, with D possibly being TRBD1 (6 bases). CDR3 length equals 14 residues. The V gene's germline CDR1 is MNHNY and CDR2 SVGAGI (reference sequence). Trimming took 5 bases from V and 0 from J, leaving 11 bases between them. The chain's CDR3 is CASSTGTPSYEQYF. CDR3 DNA sequence: TGTGCCAGCAGTACCGGGACACCCTCCTACGAGCAGTACTTC.

The rearrangement joins TRBV29-1 to TRBJ1-1, with 7 bases that match TRBD1. CDR3 length equals 14 residues. With V trimmed by 2 bases and J by 5 bases, 8 bases remained unmatched. The germline V gene has CDR1 SQVTM and CDR2 ANQGSEA. CDR3 sequence reads: CSVEWDSHGTEAFF. As DNA, the CDR3 is TGCAGCGTTGAATGGGACAGCCATGGGACTGAAGCTTTCTTT.

This chain joins TRBV11-3 and TRBJ2-7, with D possibly matching TRBD2 (7 bases). Germline CDR1 reads SGHNT; CDR2 reads YENEEA. V lost 6 bases and J 6 bases, leaving 18 bases between the germline ends. The CDR3 has 14 amino acids. Here the CDR3 DNA reads TGTGCCAGCAGTAGGGGGACTACAAGGATCGAGCAGTACTTC. It specifies CASSRGTTRIEQYF.

V and J are TRBV7-6 and TRBJ2-1, with D perhaps TRBD1 (6 bases). Germline-derived CDR1 and CDR2 are SGHVS and FNYEAQ. The CDR3 runs to 14 residues. The V end was cut by 11 bases, the J end by 5 bases, with 19 bases between. The CDR3 region is CASSLYAGDNEQFF. CDR3 DNA: TGTGCCTCCAGCTTATATGCAGGGGACAATGAGCAGTTCTTC.

The sample holds a few counts of this clone. V is TRBV7-9 and J is TRBJ2-1, with TRBD1 matching 7 bases. CDR1 and CDR2 from the germline V gene are SEHNR and FQNEAQ (reference sequence). V lost 6 bases and J lost 8; bases outside the gene matches: 13. This CDR3 contains 15 residues. In DNA form, the CDR3 reads TGTGCCAGCAGGCCAAGACAGGGCGTTGAGGATGAGCAGTTCTTC. It yields the protein CASRPRQGVEDEQFF. Complete variable domain (other parts from reference TRBV7-9 and TRBJ2-1): DTGVSQNPRHKITKRGQNVTFRCDPISEHNRLYWYRQTLGQGPEFLTYFQNEAQLEKSRLLSDRFSAERPKGSFSTLEIQRTEQGDSAMYLCASRPRQGVEDEQFFGPGTRLTVL.

J is TRBJ2-1 and V is TRBV5-1; TRBD1 aligns across 9 bases. Unmatched junction bases numbered 4, after V lost 3 bases and J lost 6 bases. The length of the CDR3 is 14 residues. The germline gives CDR1 SGHRS, CDR2 YFSETQ. The CDR3 region is CASSSQGAGNEQFF. Written as DNA, the CDR3 is TGCGCCAGCAGCTCACAGGGGGCTGGCAATGAGCAGTTCTTC. The full variable domain, with the rest looked up from reference TRBV5-1 and TRBJ2-1, is KAGVTQTPRYLIKTRGQQVTLSCSPISGHRSVSWYQQTPGQGLQFLFEYFSETQRNKGNFPGRFSGRQFSNSRSEMNVSTLELGDSALYLCASSSQGAGNEQFFGPGTRLTVL.

The rearrangement joins TRBV11-3 to TRBJ2-1; 9 nucleotides match TRBD1. Per the germline V gene, CDR1 is SGHNT and CDR2 is YENEEA. V was clipped by 5 bases and J by 1 base; unmatched bases: 6. The CDR3 sequence is 16 residues long. CDR3 amino acids: CASSLGQGWSYNEQFF. In DNA, the CDR3 is TGTGCCAGCAGCCTAGGACAGGGGTGGTCCTACAATGAGCAGTTCTTC.

The chain is built from TRBV27 and TRBJ2-5; D possibly corresponds to TRBD2 (5 bases). Germline CDR1 and CDR2: MNHEY and SMNVEV (reference sequence). The germline V and J ends were trimmed by 2 bases and 2 bases, with 12 bases remaining between them. The CDR3 totals 15 residues. CDR3 coding DNA: TGTGCCAGCAGTTTAGGAGTCGGACTTCAAGAGACCCAGTACTTC. It codes for CASSLGVGLQETQYF.

The chain joins TRBV6-5 to TRBJ1-1, with D maybe TRBD1 (5 bases). This CDR3 contains 13 residues. Trimming shortened V by 6 bases and J by 1 base, and 9 bases separated the two germline ends. Germline values: CDR1 MNHEY, CDR2 SVGAGI. This CDR3 reads CASSRTGNTEAFF. Written as DNA, the CDR3 is TGTGCCAGCAGCCGAACAGGGAACACTGAAGCTTTCTTT.